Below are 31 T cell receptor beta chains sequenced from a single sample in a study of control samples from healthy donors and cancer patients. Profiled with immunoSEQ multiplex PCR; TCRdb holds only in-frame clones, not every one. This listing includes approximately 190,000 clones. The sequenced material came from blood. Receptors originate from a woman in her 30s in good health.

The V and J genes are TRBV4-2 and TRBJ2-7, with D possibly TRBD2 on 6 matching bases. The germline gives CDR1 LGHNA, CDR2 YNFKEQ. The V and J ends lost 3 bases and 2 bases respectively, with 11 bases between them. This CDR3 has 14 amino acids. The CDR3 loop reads CASSQGGRTYEQYF. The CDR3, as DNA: TGTGCCAGCAGCCAGGGGGGACGGACCTACGAGCAGTACTTC.

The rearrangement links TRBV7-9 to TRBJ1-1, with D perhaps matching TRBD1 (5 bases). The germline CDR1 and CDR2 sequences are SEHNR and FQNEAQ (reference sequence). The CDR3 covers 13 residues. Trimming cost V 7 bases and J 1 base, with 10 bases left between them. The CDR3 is CASKAGGNTEAFF. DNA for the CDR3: TGTGCCAGCAAGGCCGGGGGGAACACTGAAGCTTTCTTT.

The CDR3 sequence is CASSLDQRTRDYEQYF. CDR3 DNA sequence: TGTGCCAGCAGCTTAGATCAAAGGACCCGAGACTACGAGCAGTACTTC. The chain is built from TRBV11-2 and TRBJ2-7, with unresolved D. Trimming cost V 0 bases and J 3 bases, with 15 bases left between them. The CDR3 length is 16 residues. CDR1 is SGHAT, CDR2 FQNNGV, per germline. The entire variable domain, with the rest obtained from reference TRBV11-2 and TRBJ2-7, is as follows: EAGVAQSPRYKIIEKRQSVAFWCNPISGHATLYWYQQILGQGPKLLIQFQNNGVVDDSQLPKDRFSAERLKGVDSTLKIQPAKLEDSAVYLCASSLDQRTRDYEQYFGPGTRLTVT.

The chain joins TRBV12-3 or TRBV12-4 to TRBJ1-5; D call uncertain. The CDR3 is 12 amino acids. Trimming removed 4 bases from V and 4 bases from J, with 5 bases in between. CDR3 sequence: CASSSQNQPQHF. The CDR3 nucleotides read TGTGCCAGCAGTTCGCAAAATCAGCCCCAGCATTTT.

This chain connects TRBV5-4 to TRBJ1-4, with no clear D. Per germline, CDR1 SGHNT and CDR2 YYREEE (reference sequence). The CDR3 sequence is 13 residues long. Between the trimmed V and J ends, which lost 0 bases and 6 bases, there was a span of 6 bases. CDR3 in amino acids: CASSLGNDEKLFF. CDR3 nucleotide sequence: TGTGCCAGCAGCTTGGGGAATGATGAAAAACTGTTTTTT. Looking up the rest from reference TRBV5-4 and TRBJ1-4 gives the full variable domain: ETGVTQSPTHLIKTRGQQVTLRCSSQSGHNTVSWYQQALGQGPQFIFQYYREEENGRGNFPPRFSGLQFPNYSSELNVNALELDDSALYLCASSLGNDEKLFFGSGTQLSVL.

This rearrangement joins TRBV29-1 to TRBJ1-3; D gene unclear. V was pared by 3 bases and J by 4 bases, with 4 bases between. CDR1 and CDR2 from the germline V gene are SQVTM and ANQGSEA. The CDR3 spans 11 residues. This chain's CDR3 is CSVDVGNTIYF. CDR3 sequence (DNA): TGCAGCGTTGACGTGGGAAACACCATATATTTT.

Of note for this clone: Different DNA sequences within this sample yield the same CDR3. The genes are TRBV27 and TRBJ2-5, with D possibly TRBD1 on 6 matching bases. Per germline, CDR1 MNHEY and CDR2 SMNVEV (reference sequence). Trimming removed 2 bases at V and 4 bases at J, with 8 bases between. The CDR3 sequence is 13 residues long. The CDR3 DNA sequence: TGTGCCAGCAGTTTAGCCAGGGGAGAGACCCAGTACTTC. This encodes CASSLARGETQYF.

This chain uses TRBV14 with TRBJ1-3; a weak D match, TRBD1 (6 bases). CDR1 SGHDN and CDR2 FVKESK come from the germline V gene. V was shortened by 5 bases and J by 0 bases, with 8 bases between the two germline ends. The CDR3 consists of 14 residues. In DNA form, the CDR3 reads TGTGCCAGCAGCGGGACAAACTCTGGAAACACCATATATTTT. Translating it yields CASSGTNSGNTIYF.

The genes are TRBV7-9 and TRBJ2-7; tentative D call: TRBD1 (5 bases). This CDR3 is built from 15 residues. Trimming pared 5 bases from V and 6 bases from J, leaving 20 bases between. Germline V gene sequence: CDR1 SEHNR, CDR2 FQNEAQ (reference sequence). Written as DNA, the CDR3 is TGTGCCAGCAGCCCGCGTGGGGCTAGGACGGGCGAGCAGTACTTC. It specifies CASSPRGARTGEQYF.

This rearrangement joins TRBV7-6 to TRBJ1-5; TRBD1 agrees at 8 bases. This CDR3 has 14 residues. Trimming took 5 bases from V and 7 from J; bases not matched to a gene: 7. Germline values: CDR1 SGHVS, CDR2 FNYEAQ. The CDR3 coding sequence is TGTGCCAGCAGCCCAGGGGGCGGGGGACAGCCCCAGCATTTT. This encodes CASSPGGGGQPQHF.

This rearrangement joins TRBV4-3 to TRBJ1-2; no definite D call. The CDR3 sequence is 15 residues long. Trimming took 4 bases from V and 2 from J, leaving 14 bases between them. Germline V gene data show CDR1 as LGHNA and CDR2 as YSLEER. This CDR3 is CASSLGSTSNYGYTF. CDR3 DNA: TGCGCCAGCAGCCTAGGCAGTACGTCCAACTATGGCTACACCTTC.

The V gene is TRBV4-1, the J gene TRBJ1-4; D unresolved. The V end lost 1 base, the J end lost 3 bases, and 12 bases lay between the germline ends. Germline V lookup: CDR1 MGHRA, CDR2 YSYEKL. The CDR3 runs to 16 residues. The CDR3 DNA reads TGCGCCAGCAGCCAAGCGGGAGGAGCAGCTAATGAAAAACTGTTTTTT. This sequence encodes CASSQAGGAANEKLFF.

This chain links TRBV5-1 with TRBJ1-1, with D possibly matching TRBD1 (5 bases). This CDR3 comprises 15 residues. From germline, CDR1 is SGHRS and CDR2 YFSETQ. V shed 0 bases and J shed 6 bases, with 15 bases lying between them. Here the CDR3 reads CASSLDEGTPPEAFF. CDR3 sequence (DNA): TGCGCCAGCAGCTTGGACGAGGGGACGCCCCCTGAAGCTTTCTTT.

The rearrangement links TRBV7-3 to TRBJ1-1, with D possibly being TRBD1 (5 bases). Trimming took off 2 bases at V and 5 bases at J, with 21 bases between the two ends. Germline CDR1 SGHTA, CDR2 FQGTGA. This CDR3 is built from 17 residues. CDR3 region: CASSLGAGNAAGTEAFF. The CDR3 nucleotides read TGTGCCAGCAGCTTAGGGGCAGGGAACGCCGCCGGGACTGAAGCTTTCTTT.

The CDR3 DNA reads TGTGCCAGTAGTATAGATCCATTCGCAGGGGGTTCGTATGGCTACACCTTC. As protein: CASSIDPFAGGSYGYTF. This sequence joins TRBV19 and TRBJ1-2, with 7 bases aligning to TRBD1. There are 17 residues in the CDR3. Germline V gives CDR1 LNHDA, CDR2 SQIVND (reference sequence). Unmatched junction bases numbered 12, after V lost 0 bases and J lost 5 bases.

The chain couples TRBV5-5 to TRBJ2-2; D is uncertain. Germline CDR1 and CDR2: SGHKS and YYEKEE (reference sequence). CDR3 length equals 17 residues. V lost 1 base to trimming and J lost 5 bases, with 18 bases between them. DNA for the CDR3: TGTGCCAGCAGCTTGAGGTTACGGCCCCAACATACCGGGGAGCTGTTTTTT. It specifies CASSLRLRPQHTGELFF.

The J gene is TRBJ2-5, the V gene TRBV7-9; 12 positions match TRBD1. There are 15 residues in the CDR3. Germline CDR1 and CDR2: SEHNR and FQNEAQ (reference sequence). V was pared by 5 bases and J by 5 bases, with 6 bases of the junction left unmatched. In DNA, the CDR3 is TGTGCCAGCAGCGGGTTAGGGACAGGGGGCGAGACCCAGTACTTC. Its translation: CASSGLGTGGETQYF.

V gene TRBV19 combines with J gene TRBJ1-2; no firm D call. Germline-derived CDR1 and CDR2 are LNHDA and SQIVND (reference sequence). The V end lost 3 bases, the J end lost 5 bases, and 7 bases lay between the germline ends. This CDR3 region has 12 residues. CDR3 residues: CASSIHIYGYTF. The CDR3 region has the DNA TGTGCCAGTAGTATCCACATTTATGGCTACACCTTC.

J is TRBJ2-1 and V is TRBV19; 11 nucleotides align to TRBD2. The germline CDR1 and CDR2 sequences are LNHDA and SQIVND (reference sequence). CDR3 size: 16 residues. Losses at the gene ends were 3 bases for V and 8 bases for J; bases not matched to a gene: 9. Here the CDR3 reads CASSISLAGGTHEQFF. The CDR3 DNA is TGTGCCAGTAGTATCTCTCTAGCGGGGGGTACCCATGAGCAGTTCTTC.

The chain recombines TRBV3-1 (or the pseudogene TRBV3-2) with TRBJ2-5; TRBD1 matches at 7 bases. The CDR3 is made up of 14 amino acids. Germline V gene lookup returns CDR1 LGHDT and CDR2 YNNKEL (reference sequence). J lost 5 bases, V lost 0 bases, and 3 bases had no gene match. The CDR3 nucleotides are TGTGCCAGCAGCCAAGAGACAGGGCGGGAGACCCAGTACTTC. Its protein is CASSQETGRETQYF.

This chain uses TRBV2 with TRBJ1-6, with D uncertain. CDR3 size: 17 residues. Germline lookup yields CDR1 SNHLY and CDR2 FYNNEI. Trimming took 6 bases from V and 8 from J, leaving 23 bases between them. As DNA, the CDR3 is TGTGCCAGCAGCCCAAGAGTCCGGGGTACTGTTGATTCACCCCTCCACTTT. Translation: CASSPRVRGTVDSPLHF.

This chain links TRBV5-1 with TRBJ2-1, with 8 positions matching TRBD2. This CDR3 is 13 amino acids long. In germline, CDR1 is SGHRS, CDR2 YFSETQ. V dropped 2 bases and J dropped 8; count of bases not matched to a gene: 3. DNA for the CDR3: TGCGCCAGCAGCTTCGGACTAGCATATGAGCAGTTCTTC. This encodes CASSFGLAYEQFF.

CDR3 loop: CASSQRGGRPLHF. The CDR3 bases are TGTGCCAGCAGCCAAAGAGGCGGTCGACCCCTCCACTTT. The rearrangement uses TRBV7-2 and TRBJ1-6, with unresolved D. The V gene's germline CDR1 is SGHTA and CDR2 FQGNSA. The V end was cut by 5 bases, the J end by 12 bases, with 14 bases between. The CDR3 covers 13 residues.

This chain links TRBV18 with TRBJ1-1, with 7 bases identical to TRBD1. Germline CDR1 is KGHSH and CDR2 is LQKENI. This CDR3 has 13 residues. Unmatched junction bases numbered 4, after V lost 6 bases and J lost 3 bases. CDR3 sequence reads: CASSPTGDTEAFF. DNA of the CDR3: TGTGCCAGCTCGCCCACAGGGGACACTGAAGCTTTCTTT.

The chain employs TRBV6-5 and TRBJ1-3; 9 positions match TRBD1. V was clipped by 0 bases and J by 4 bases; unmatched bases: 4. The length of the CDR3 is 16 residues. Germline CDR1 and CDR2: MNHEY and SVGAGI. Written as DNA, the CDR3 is TGTGCCAGCAGTTACTCTACAGGGGGCAAGGGAAACACCATATATTTT. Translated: CASSYSTGGKGNTIYF.

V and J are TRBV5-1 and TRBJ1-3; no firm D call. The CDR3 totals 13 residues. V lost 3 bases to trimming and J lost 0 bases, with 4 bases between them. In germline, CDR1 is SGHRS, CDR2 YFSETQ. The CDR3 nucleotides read TGCGCCAGCAGCTCCATCTCTGGAAACACCATATATTTT. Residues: CASSSISGNTIYF.

Written as DNA, the CDR3 is TGCGCCAGCAGCCACTTATACGGACAGGGAATGGGGATGGATACGCAGTATTTT. Its protein is CASSHLYGQGMGMDTQYF. This chain joins TRBV4-1 and TRBJ2-3; 8 bases fit TRBD1. Germline V gene lookup returns CDR1 MGHRA and CDR2 YSYEKL. V was clipped by 3 bases and J by 6 bases; unmatched bases: 17. CDR3 length: 18 amino acids.

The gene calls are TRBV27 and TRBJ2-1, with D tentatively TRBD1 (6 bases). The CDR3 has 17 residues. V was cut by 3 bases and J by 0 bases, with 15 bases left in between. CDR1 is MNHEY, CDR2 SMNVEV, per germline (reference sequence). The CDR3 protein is CASSFRGGWGSYNEQFF. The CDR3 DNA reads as TGTGCCAGCAGTTTCAGAGGGGGTTGGGGCTCCTACAATGAGCAGTTCTTC.

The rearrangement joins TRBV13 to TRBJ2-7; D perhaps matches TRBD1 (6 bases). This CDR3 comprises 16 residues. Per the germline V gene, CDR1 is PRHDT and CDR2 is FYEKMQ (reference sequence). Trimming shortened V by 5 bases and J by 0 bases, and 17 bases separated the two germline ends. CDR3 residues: CASSVVTGVSSYEQYF. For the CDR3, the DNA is TGTGCCAGCAGCGTAGTGACAGGAGTCAGCTCCTACGAGCAGTACTTC.

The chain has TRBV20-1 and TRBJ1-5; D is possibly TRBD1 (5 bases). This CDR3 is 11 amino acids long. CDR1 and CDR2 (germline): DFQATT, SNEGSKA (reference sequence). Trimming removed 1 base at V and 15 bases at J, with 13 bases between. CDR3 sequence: CSARAYGAPHF. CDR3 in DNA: TGCAGTGCTAGAGCTTACGGGGCCCCGCATTTT.

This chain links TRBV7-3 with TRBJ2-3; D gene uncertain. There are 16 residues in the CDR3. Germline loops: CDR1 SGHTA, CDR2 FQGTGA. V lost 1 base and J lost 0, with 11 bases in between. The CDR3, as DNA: TGTGCCAGCAGCTTAAACGGCAGAACTAGCACAGATACGCAGTATTTT. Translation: CASSLNGRTSTDTQYF.